The 25 T cell receptor beta chains below were found in one sample sequenced in a study of T cells in Graves' hyperthyroidism and ophthalmopathy. Regions amplified from RNA transcripts were the TCR beta CDR3 regions. Researchers ran a first-round RT-PCR on the TCR CDR3 using the HTBI primer set. MiXCR was run by TCRdb on the multiplex PCR reads, yielding one entry per CDR3 protein. The table has about 380,000 distinct CDR3 sequences, roughly 14% seen once; the top ten hold less than 25%. Sequenced: blood. All receptors derive from a man aged 25 to 40 with Graves' hyperthyroidism that later progressed to Graves' ophthalmopathy.

This clonotype was seen many times. The chain has TRBV12-3 or TRBV12-4 and TRBJ1-1, with 9 bases matching TRBD1. This CDR3 spans 15 amino acids. Trimming at V came to 5 bases and at J to 0 bases, leaving 4 bases not matched to a gene. For the CDR3, the DNA is TGTGCCAGCAGTGGGACAGGGAGTATGAACACTGAAGCTTTCTTT. Translation: CASSGTGSMNTEAFF.

A word on this clonotype: A much larger clone lies a single base off, so this may be a read error. The rearrangement links TRBV3-1 to TRBJ2-7; 9 nucleotides match TRBD1. In germline, CDR1 is LGHDT, CDR2 YNNKEL (reference sequence). The V segment lost 4 bases and the J segment 5 bases; nucleotides outside the gene matches: 12. The CDR3 has 16 amino acids. CDR3 in DNA: TGTGCCAGCAGCCTCACACCCGGGACAGGGAACAACGAGCAGTACTTC. Translating gives CASSLTPGTGNNEQYF.

This clonotype showed up just a few times. The chain employs TRBV12-3 or TRBV12-4 and TRBJ1-3; D gene ambiguous. V dropped 4 bases and J dropped 0 bases, with 7 bases sitting between them. The CDR3 is made up of 14 amino acids. The CDR3 nucleotides are TGTGCCAGCAGTTCCAACGGCTCTGGAAACACCATATATTTT. This sequence encodes CASSSNGSGNTIYF.

This clonotype showed up many times. The chain couples TRBV5-1 to TRBJ2-7; D is uncertain. There are 13 residues in the CDR3. The germline CDR1 and CDR2 sequences are SGHRS and YFSETQ. The V gene lost 0 bases and the J gene lost 2 bases, with 6 bases spanning the gap. The CDR3 is CASSLGPTYEQYF. CDR3 bases: TGCGCCAGCAGCTTGGGGCCGACCTACGAGCAGTACTTC.

At least ten counts were recorded for this clonotype. The chain combines TRBV12-5 with TRBJ2-3; 11 nucleotides line up with TRBD2. The V gene end was trimmed by 0 bases and the J gene end by 7 bases; junction bases not matched to a gene: 9. Germline loops: CDR1 LGHNT, CDR2 FRNRAP. This CDR3 region has 17 residues. CDR3 protein: CASGLVLAGAARHTQYF. The DNA for the CDR3 is TGTGCTAGTGGTTTGGTACTAGCGGGGGCTGCTAGACATACGCAGTATTTT.

The chain carries TRBV6-5 and TRBJ2-3; TRBD2 agrees at 9 bases. In germline, CDR1 is MNHEY, CDR2 SVGAGI. The CDR3 has 15 residues. J lost 3 bases, V lost 0 bases, and 1 base had no gene match. CDR3 residues: CASSYSSGGTDTQYF. CDR3 sequence (DNA): TGTGCCAGCAGTTACTCTAGCGGGGGAACAGATACGCAGTATTTT.

The genes are TRBV6-1 and TRBJ2-1; the D is unclear. This CDR3 has 12 residues. CDR1 MNHNS and CDR2 SASEGT come from the germline V gene. The V and J ends lost 4 bases and 12 bases respectively, with 13 bases between them. DNA of the CDR3: TGTGCCAGCAGTGCGGAGTCGGGTCGGCAGTTCTTC. Its protein product is CASSAESGRQFF.

This clonotype was recorded at least ten times. The chain uses TRBV11-3 and TRBJ1-1, with 7 bases that match TRBD1. Trimming took 5 bases from V and 2 from J; bases not matched to a gene: 5. The germline V gene encodes CDR1 SGHNT and CDR2 YENEEA. This CDR3 is built from 14 residues. In DNA form, the CDR3 reads TGTGCCAGCAGCCCCGGGACAGCCAACACTGAAGCTTTCTTT. This sequence encodes CASSPGTANTEAFF.

This clonotype was detected only a few times. A clone one base away is much larger, so this may be a read error. The chain carries TRBV2 and TRBJ1-1; 7 bases align to TRBD1. Per the germline V gene, CDR1 is SNHLY and CDR2 is FYNNEI. The CDR3 is 14 amino acids. The CDR3 region is CASSEQGGNTEALF. CDR3 nucleotide sequence: TGTGCCAGCAGTGAACAAGGGGGCAATACTGAAGCTCTCTTT.

CDR3 in DNA: TGTGCCTGGGGGACAGGCACTGAAGCTTTCTTT. Protein: CAWGTGTEAFF. The rearrangement joins TRBV30 to TRBJ1-1, with 8 bases that match TRBD1. Germline V gives CDR1 GTSNPN, CDR2 SVGIG (reference sequence). With V trimmed by 5 bases and J by 4 bases, 0 bases remained unmatched. CDR3 length equals 11 residues.

This clonotype was counted ten times or more. This sequence joins TRBV7-6 and TRBJ2-1; D perhaps matches TRBD1 (5 bases). The CDR3 contains 13 residues. Deletions cut 2 bases from V and 8 bases from J, with 10 bases between. Germline V gene data show CDR1 as SGHVS and CDR2 as FNYEAQ. The chain's CDR3 is CASSLRQTYEQFF. The CDR3 DNA reads as TGTGCCAGCAGCTTAAGACAGACCTATGAGCAGTTCTTC.

Turning to this clonotype: A much larger clone sits a single nucleotide away, making a read error possible. The V and J genes are TRBV30 and TRBJ1-4; 10 bases fit TRBD1. This CDR3 is 13 amino acids long. CDR1 is GTSNPN, CDR2 SVGIG, per germline (reference sequence). CDR3: CASSDRGFGKLVF. In nucleotides, the CDR3 is TGTGCCTCCTCGGACAGGGGGTTTGGAAAACTGGTTTTT.

V and J are TRBV15 and TRBJ1-4, with 10 positions matching TRBD1. CDR3 length: 15 amino acids. Trimming cost V 1 base and J 7 bases; bases outside gene matches: 3. Germline CDR1 is LNHNV and CDR2 is YYDKDF (reference sequence). The CDR3 region has the DNA TGTGCCACCAGCAGAGTAGACAGGGGGCGTGAAAAACTGTTTTTT. The encoded protein is CATSRVDRGREKLFF.

The chain employs TRBV7-3 and TRBJ2-2; a possible D gene is TRBD1 (6 bases). The germline V and J ends were trimmed by 2 bases and 4 bases, with 8 bases remaining between them. CDR1 and CDR2 (germline): SGHTA, FQGTGA. The CDR3 is 14 amino acids. The CDR3: CASSLAGATGELFF. The CDR3 DNA follows: TGTGCCAGCAGCTTAGCAGGGGCCACCGGGGAGCTGTTTTTT.

This clonotype was observed a handful of times. The rearrangement links TRBV7-8 to TRBJ2-2, with TRBD2 matching over 13 bases. This CDR3 has 18 residues. The V segment lost 5 bases and the J segment 7 bases; nucleotides outside the gene matches: 13. Germline CDR1 and CDR2: SGHVS and FQNEAQ. CDR3 DNA: TGTGCCAGCAGCAAAAAGGACACTAGCGGGGGGGCGATCGGGGAGCTGTTTTTT. Its translation: CASSKKDTSGGAIGELFF.

The chain carries TRBV6-5 and TRBJ2-5; no clear D. V was clipped by 2 bases and J by 5 bases, with 9 bases between them. This CDR3 is 13 amino acids long. Looked up from germline, CDR1 is MNHEY and CDR2 is SVGAGI. CDR3 sequence (DNA): TGTGCCAGCAGTTACGATGTTGGGGAGACCCAGTACTTC. It encodes CASSYDVGETQYF.

This clonotype was seen a few times. V and J are TRBV28 and TRBJ2-7; a weak D match, TRBD1 (6 bases). The CDR3 extends over 13 amino acids. V shed 3 bases and J shed 5 bases, with 11 bases lying between them. Germline V lookup: CDR1 MDHEN, CDR2 SYDVKM. CDR3 sequence reads: CASSLGRGDEQYF. CDR3 bases: TGTGCCAGCAGTTTGGGCAGGGGCGACGAGCAGTACTTC.

This clonotype has at least ten counts. The V and J genes are TRBV20-1 and TRBJ2-5, with TRBD1 identical over 9 bases. Germline CDR1 and CDR2: DFQATT and SNEGSKA (reference sequence). This CDR3 has 15 residues. Trimming cost V 6 bases and J 5 bases; bases outside gene matches: 13. CDR3 amino acids: CSATEGTGFGETQYF. The CDR3 region has the DNA TGCAGTGCCACAGAAGGGACAGGGTTCGGGGAGACCCAGTACTTC.

In its sample, this clonotype was seen a few times. The rearrangement joins TRBV5-8 to TRBJ2-3, with TRBD2 matching 13 bases. The germline CDR1 and CDR2 sequences are SGHTS and YDEGEE. The V segment lost 5 bases and the J segment 3 bases; nucleotides outside the gene matches: 9. CDR3 length: 17 amino acids. The CDR3, as DNA: TGTGCCAGCAGACCGGGACTAGCGGGGAGCAATACAGATACGCAGTATTTT. Translation: CASRPGLAGSNTDTQYF.

This clonotype was detected many times. J is TRBJ2-1 and V is TRBV20-1; D not resolved. Between the trimmed V and J ends, which lost 6 bases and 4 bases, there was a span of 10 bases. Per the germline V gene, CDR1 is DFQATT and CDR2 is SNEGSKA (reference sequence). The CDR3 spans 12 residues. In DNA form, the CDR3 reads TGCAGTGCCCCCCCCGGATACAATGAGCAGTTCTTC. Amino acid sequence: CSAPPGYNEQFF.

At least ten counts were recorded for this clonotype. The chain uses TRBV27 and TRBJ2-2, with TRBD1 matching over 7 bases. The CDR3 is made up of 16 amino acids. The germline CDR1 and CDR2 sequences are MNHEY and SMNVEV (reference sequence). Trimming removed 8 bases from V and 5 bases from J; junction bases left unmatched: 14. As DNA, the CDR3 is TGTGCCAGCGGAATGGGACAGCCGTGGGTTACCGGGGAGCTGTTTTTT. It encodes CASGMGQPWVTGELFF.

This clonotype was seen many times. The chain recombines TRBV11-3 with TRBJ2-7; possible D gene TRBD1, 6 bases. Between the trimmed V and J ends, which lost 3 bases and 2 bases, there was a span of 14 bases. The germline V gene encodes CDR1 SGHNT and CDR2 YENEEA. The CDR3 has 15 residues. The CDR3: CASSFPRDTTYEQYF. CDR3 DNA sequence: TGTGCCAGCAGCTTCCCCCGGGACACAACCTACGAGCAGTACTTC.

The CDR3 spells CATSKTGLTEAFF. CDR3 coding DNA: TGTGCCACCAGCAAGACAGGGCTCACTGAAGCTTTCTTT. The chain joins TRBV15 to TRBJ1-1; 7 bases fit TRBD1. CDR1 LNHNV and CDR2 YYDKDF come from the germline V gene (reference sequence). V dropped 4 bases and J dropped 4; count of bases not matched to a gene: 3. CDR3 length: 13 amino acids. Drawing the rest from reference TRBV15 and TRBJ1-1, the complete variable domain is DAMVIQNPRYQVTQFGKPVTLSCSQTLNHNVMYWYQQKSSQAPKLLFHYYDKDFNNEADTPDNFQSRRPNTSFCFLDIRSPGLGDTAMYLCATSKTGLTEAFFGQGTRLTVV.

There are many counts of this clonotype. V gene TRBV7-3 combines with J gene TRBJ2-3, with D possibly TRBD1 on 6 matching bases. The CDR3 spans 15 residues. V was trimmed by 9 bases and J by 1 base, leaving 17 bases between them. The germline CDR1 and CDR2 sequences are SGHTA and FQGTGA. CDR3 nucleotide sequence: TGTGCCAGACCAGGGGCTCGTAAATGCACAGATACGCAGTATTTT. Translation: CARPGARKCTDTQYF. Looking up the rest from reference TRBV7-3 and TRBJ2-3 gives the full variable domain: GAGVSQTPSNKVTEKGKYVELRCDPISGHTALYWYRQSLGQGPEFLIYFQGTGAADDSGLPNDRFFAVRPEGSVSTLKIQRTERGDSAVYLCARPGARKCTDTQYFGPGTRLTVL.

This clonotype showed up just a few times. V usage is TRBV2 and J usage is TRBJ2-5; TRBD2 matches at 12 bases. CDR1 SNHLY and CDR2 FYNNEI come from the germline V gene. The CDR3 loop spans 15 amino acids. V was clipped by 6 bases and J by 2 bases; unmatched bases: 4. The CDR3 protein is CASSKTSGGQETQYF. The CDR3 region has the DNA TGTGCCAGCAGCAAGACTAGCGGGGGACAAGAGACCCAGTACTTC.